These T cell receptor beta chains were read from a single sample in a study of cytomegalovirus exposure and HLA in healthy donors. Profiling relied on immunoSEQ multiplex PCR, and the TCRdb table lists in-frame clones only, not all of them. Its table lists under 75,000 clones. The sample consisted of PBMCs. Receptors were obtained from a female donor in good health and CMV-seropositive. Both conserved end residues are part of each CDR3. D genes are given only for firm matches.

cdr3_nt: TGCGCCAGCAGCCAAGACTTCCGGGTAATGAACACTGAAGCTTTCTTT; cdr3_aa: CASSQDFRVMNTEAFF; d_call: -; j_call: TRBJ1-1; v_call: TRBV4-1
cdr3_nt: TGCGCCAGCAGCCAAGATCGGTGGCAGGGTGTATCCAGGGACACTGAAGCTTTCTTT; cdr3_aa: CASSQDRWQGVSRDTEAFF; d_call: -; j_call: TRBJ1-1; v_call: TRBV4-1
cdr3_nt: TGTGCCAGCAGCCCCAGGGGTTCCGGGGCCAACGTCCTGACTTTC; cdr3_aa: CASSPRGSGANVLTF; d_call: -; j_call: TRBJ2-6; v_call: TRBV14
cdr3_nt: TGTGCCAGCAGCGTAGGGGGAGCGGCTGGCTATGGCTACACCTTC; cdr3_aa: CASSVGGAAGYGYTF; d_call: -; j_call: TRBJ1-2; v_call: TRBV9
cdr3_nt: TGTGCCACTTCCGGACAGGGGGATAGCAATCAGCCCCAGCATTTT; cdr3_aa: CATSGQGDSNQPQHF; d_call: TRBD1; j_call: TRBJ1-5; v_call: TRBV19
cdr3_nt: TGCGCCAGCAGCCAAGGAGGCGCGATAGGTCATTTGTTGTACTTC; cdr3_aa: CASSQGGAIGHLLYF; d_call: -; j_call: TRBJ2-7; v_call: TRBV4-3
cdr3_nt: TGTGCCAGCAGTGACGTACAGGGGTGGAAAAACATTCAGTACTTC; cdr3_aa: CASSDVQGWKNIQYF; d_call: TRBD1; j_call: TRBJ2-4; v_call: TRBV25-1
cdr3_nt: TGTGCCAGCTCACCGTTAGAGACAGTACTCGCTGAAGCTTTCTTT; cdr3_aa: CASSPLETVLAEAFF; d_call: -; j_call: TRBJ1-1; v_call: TRBV18
cdr3_nt: TGTGCCAGCAGCCAGGGGGGAGGCGAAAGCACAGATACGCAGTATTTT; cdr3_aa: CASSQGGGESTDTQYF; d_call: -; j_call: TRBJ2-3; v_call: TRBV9
cdr3_nt: TGTGCCAGTAGCAGAACTAGACGGTCCTACAATGAGCAGTTCTTC; cdr3_aa: CASSRTRRSYNEQFF; d_call: -; j_call: TRBJ2-1; v_call: TRBV19
cdr3_nt: TGCGCCAGCAGCCTCTCGGGACTAGCGGGCTCCTACGAGCAGTACTTC; cdr3_aa: CASSLSGLAGSYEQYF; d_call: TRBD2; j_call: TRBJ2-7; v_call: TRBV5-1
cdr3_nt: TGTGCCAGCAGTTACTCGACTCCGGGGGTGAGAGGAAAAGCTTTCTTT; cdr3_aa: CASSYSTPGVRGKAFF; d_call: -; j_call: TRBJ1-1; v_call: TRBV6-7
cdr3_nt: TGTGCCAGCAGCTTTTCCGGGGCTGAAGCTTTCTTT; cdr3_aa: CASSFSGAEAFF; d_call: -; j_call: TRBJ1-1; v_call: TRBV5-4
cdr3_nt: TGCGCCAGCAGCTCACGACGGGACACCGGGGAGCTGTTTTTT; cdr3_aa: CASSSRRDTGELFF; d_call: -; j_call: TRBJ2-2; v_call: TRBV5-1
cdr3_nt: TGTGCCAGCACGGCGGGATCGAGGCCCGACAATGAGCAGTTCTTC; cdr3_aa: CASTAGSRPDNEQFF; d_call: -; j_call: TRBJ2-1; v_call: TRBV7-9
cdr3_nt: TGTGCCAGCTCACCGCAGGGCAACTATGGCTACACCTTC; cdr3_aa: CASSPQGNYGYTF; d_call: -; j_call: TRBJ1-2; v_call: TRBV18
cdr3_nt: TGTGCCAGCAGCTTAAAAGGCCATCAGGGTCGCGGCTACACCTTC; cdr3_aa: CASSLKGHQGRGYTF; d_call: -; j_call: TRBJ1-2; v_call: TRBV7-9
cdr3_nt: TGTGCCATCAGTAAGACAGGGCAAGGGCAGTACTTC; cdr3_aa: CAISKTGQGQYF; d_call: TRBD1; j_call: TRBJ2-7; v_call: TRBV10-3
cdr3_nt: TGTGCCAGCAGTGAAGCCAGCTCCTACGAGCAGTACTTC; cdr3_aa: CASSEASSYEQYF; d_call: -; j_call: TRBJ2-7; v_call: TRBV6-1
cdr3_nt: TGTGCCAGCAGTACGCTCTTGACAATCTCCTACGAGCAGTACTTC; cdr3_aa: CASSTLLTISYEQYF; d_call: -; j_call: TRBJ2-7; v_call: TRBV27